Presented here are 25 T cell receptor beta chains from one specimen sequenced in a study of post-analysis software for immune sequencing data. These receptors have no known antigen. General study findings and limits: Four or five TRBV segments were more frequent in patients than controls; TRBV5-6, TRBV5-1 and TRBV20-1 belonged to this group.

Unique molecular identifiers were carried by the TCR beta cDNA libraries. TCRdb re-called the PCR reads through MiXCR, storing one row per CDR3 protein. The sample holds approximately 690,000 distinct CDR3 sequences, roughly three fifths seen once. Source material: blood. The receptors stem from a girl aged 2 to 10 with multiple sclerosis.

This rearrangement joins TRBV4-1 to TRBJ1-1, with TRBD1 matching over 8 bases. CDR3 length equals 15 residues. Trimming at V came to 3 bases and at J to 0 bases, leaving 3 bases not matched to a gene. Germline V CDR1 and CDR2: MGHRA, YSYEKL. CDR3 amino acids: CASSQATGVNTEAFF. The CDR3 nucleotides are TGCGCCAGCAGCCAGGCGACAGGGGTGAACACTGAAGCTTTCTTT.

This chain uses TRBV6-6 with TRBJ2-7, with D maybe TRBD2 (5 bases). The V end was cut by 9 bases, the J end by 3 bases, with 15 bases between. Germline V gene sequence: CDR1 MNHNY, CDR2 SVGAGI (reference sequence). The CDR3 spans 13 residues. CDR3 in amino acids: CASSPGTIYEQYF. CDR3 bases: TGTGCCAGTTCACCGGGAACTATCTACGAGCAGTACTTC.

The V call is TRBV20-1, the J call TRBJ2-5; 9 bases line up with TRBD2. The DNA end is more similar to TRBJ2-7, so the J call may be wrong. The CDR3 is 14 residues long. Germline lookup yields CDR1 DFQATT and CDR2 SNEGSKA (reference sequence). CDR3 DNA: TGCAGTGCTAGTGTCGATAGCGGGAGCTACGAGCAGTACTTC. Protein product: CSASVDSGSYEQYF.

This chain links TRBV20-1 with TRBJ2-4; weak D call: TRBD2 (5 bases). The CDR3 is 14 residues long. Germline lookup yields CDR1 DFQATT and CDR2 SNEGSKA (reference sequence). Between the trimmed V and J ends, which lost 1 base and 6 bases, there was a span of 13 bases. CDR3 sequence (DNA): TGCAGTGCTAGAGTTGGCGGCGGAGGAAACATTCAGTACTTC. Its translation is CSARVGGGGNIQYF.

This clonotype came up a few times. The CDR3 DNA is TGCGCCAGCAGCTTGGCCTCAGGACAGGGGGCCGTCCTGACTTTC. It translates to CASSLASGQGAVLTF. This sequence joins TRBV5-1 and TRBJ2-6, with 11 bases identical to TRBD1. V lost 0 bases and J lost 12; bases outside the gene matches: 5. The CDR3 has 15 amino acids. Per the germline V gene, CDR1 is SGHRS and CDR2 is YFSETQ.

The chain uses TRBV5-4 and TRBJ2-7; 10 bases are shared with TRBD1. Germline trimming cut 4 bases from V and 0 bases from J; bases unmatched to any gene: 13. Germline CDR1 is SGHNT and CDR2 is YYREEE (reference sequence). The CDR3 sequence is 18 residues long. CDR3 bases: TGTGCCAGCAGCAACCGGGACAGGGGCACTCTAAGCTCCTACGAGCAGTACTTC. Translated: CASSNRDRGTLSSYEQYF.

This chain uses TRBV3-1 with TRBJ2-7, with D perhaps given as TRBD1 or TRBD2 (6 bases each). This CDR3 has 16 amino acids. Germline values: CDR1 LGHDT, CDR2 YNNKEL (reference sequence). The V end lost 1 base, the J end lost 0 bases, and 13 bases lay between the germline ends. The CDR3 sequence is CASSQGGAALSYEQYF. CDR3 coding DNA: TGTGCCAGCAGCCAAGGGGGGGCCGCCCTCTCCTACGAGCAGTACTTC.

The chain recombines TRBV7-2 with TRBJ2-3; 12 bases line up with TRBD1. The V segment lost 5 bases and the J segment 8 bases; nucleotides outside the gene matches: 8. The CDR3 spans 15 residues. Germline V gene data show CDR1 as SGHTA and CDR2 as FQGNSA. The CDR3: CASSGTGGAGGTQYF. Here the CDR3 DNA reads TGTGCCAGCAGCGGGACAGGGGGCGCGGGGGGTACGCAGTATTTT.

The CDR3 region has the DNA TGCAGCGCCACAACAGGGGGTAATGAGCAGTTCTTC. Residues: CSATTGGNEQFF. The chain recombines TRBV29-1 with TRBJ2-1, with 8 nucleotides matching TRBD1. Trimming removed 7 bases from V and 7 bases from J; junction bases left unmatched: 6. This CDR3 is 12 amino acids long. Looked up from germline, CDR1 is SQVTM and CDR2 is ANQGSEA.

The V gene is TRBV5-6, the J gene TRBJ2-1; 8 bases are a match to TRBD1. The CDR3 extends over 14 amino acids. V gave up 2 bases and J gave up 6 bases; unmatched junction bases: 4. From germline, CDR1 is SGHDT and CDR2 YYEEEE. CDR3 loop: CASSFQGASNEQFF. As DNA, the CDR3 is TGTGCCAGCAGCTTCCAGGGGGCGAGCAATGAGCAGTTCTTC.

A few counts support this clonotype. The gene calls are TRBV29-1 and TRBJ2-5; no definite D call. This CDR3 has 16 residues. CDR1 and CDR2 from the germline V gene are SQVTM and ANQGSEA. Trimming cost V 0 bases and J 3 bases, with 17 bases left between them. The CDR3 coding sequence is TGCAGCGTTGAAGATCTTAGGGCAGCACGTAAAGAGACCCAGTACTTC. Protein sequence: CSVEDLRAARKETQYF.

There are a few counts of this clonotype. V and J are TRBV5-1 and TRBJ2-1; no clear D gene. V lost 0 bases and J lost 8, with 12 bases in between. CDR1 and CDR2 from the germline V gene are SGHRS and YFSETQ. CDR3 size: 14 residues. In nucleotides, the CDR3 is TGCGCCAGCAGCTTGGGAAGGGCCTGGGATGAGCAGTTCTTC. Translating gives CASSLGRAWDEQFF. Drawing the rest from reference TRBV5-1 and TRBJ2-1, the complete variable domain is KAGVTQTPRYLIKTRGQQVTLSCSPISGHRSVSWYQQTPGQGLQFLFEYFSETQRNKGNFPGRFSGRQFSNSRSEMNVSTLELGDSALYLCASSLGRAWDEQFFGPGTRLTVL.

V gene TRBV29-1 combines with J gene TRBJ1-2; TRBD1 might be the D (6 bases). The CDR3 is 12 amino acids. Trimming stripped 3 bases from V and 5 bases from J, with 10 bases between. Germline CDR1 and CDR2: SQVTM and ANQGSEA. The CDR3 protein is CSVDGGAYGYTF. The CDR3, as DNA: TGCAGCGTTGATGGGGGGGCTTATGGCTACACCTTC.

This clonotype was counted a single time. At one end, the junction sequence differs from germline, possibly due to a read error. The chain couples TRBV7-3 to TRBJ2-1; either TRBD1 or TRBD2 may fit D (5 bases each). CDR1 is SGHTA, CDR2 FQGTGA, per germline. CDR3 length: 15 residues. The DNA of the CDR3 is TGTGCCAGTAGCTTAATGGGGACCCCCGGCAATGAGCAGTTCTTC. This codes for CASSLMGTPGNEQFF.

The rearrangement uses TRBV29-1 and TRBJ2-4; TRBD2 is a possible D gene (7 bases). Near its end, the DNA agrees better with TRBJ2-7, so the J call may be wrong. CDR1 and CDR2 (germline): SQVTM, ANQGSEA. The length of the CDR3 is 13 residues. CDR3: CSVEGTAGNEQYF. Here the CDR3 DNA reads TGCAGCGTTGAAGGGACAGCGGGGAACGAGCAGTACTTC.

In nucleotides, the CDR3 is TGTGCCAGCAGTTCCGGACTAGCGGGGATCCGCTACGAGCAGTACTTC. Protein sequence: CASSSGLAGIRYEQYF. The J gene is TRBJ2-7, the V gene TRBV12-3 or TRBV12-4, with 12 bases that match TRBD2. Germline trimming cut 4 bases from V and 3 bases from J; bases unmatched to any gene: 7. CDR3 length: 16 residues.

This clonotype appeared a few times. The chain joins TRBV7-3 to TRBJ2-3; 9 bases map to TRBD2. Germline values: CDR1 SGHTA, CDR2 FQGTGA. This CDR3 region has 16 residues. Losses at the gene ends were 5 bases for V and 4 bases for J; bases not matched to a gene: 10. The CDR3 nucleotides are TGTGCCAGCAGCCCAGAGAATAGCGGGAGCGCAGATACGCAGTATTTT. It specifies CASSPENSGSADTQYF.

CDR3 amino acids: CASSSYGGINYGYTF. DNA for the CDR3: TGTGCCAGCAGTTCCTACGGGGGGATTAACTATGGCTACACCTTC. The rearrangement joins TRBV28 to TRBJ1-2, with D perhaps matching TRBD1 (5 bases). CDR3 size: 15 residues. Germline lookup yields CDR1 MDHEN and CDR2 SYDVKM. The ends were cut back, 4 bases at V and 1 base at J, with 13 bases in the middle.

The rearrangement joins TRBV29-1 to TRBJ2-7; D not resolved. Trimming shortened V by 5 bases and J by 2 bases, and 13 bases separated the two germline ends. The CDR3 runs 13 residues. Per the germline V gene, CDR1 is SQVTM and CDR2 is ANQGSEA. Written as DNA, the CDR3 is TGCAGCGTTTGGGCTTCAAACGCCTACGAGCAGTACTTC. Its protein is CSVWASNAYEQYF.

Concerning this clonotype itself: A read error may produce the germline difference seen at one junction end. The chain is built from TRBV20-1 and TRBJ1-2; no clear D gene. CDR3 length: 13 residues. CDR1 is DFQATT, CDR2 SNEGSKA, per germline (reference sequence). The CDR3 region has the DNA TGCAGCGCTATTTCCGGGAGGAACTATGGCTACACCTTC. It specifies CSAISGRNYGYTF.

This clonotype was counted a few times. The rearrangement joins TRBV20-1 to TRBJ2-1; D ambiguous. Trimming took off 0 bases at V and 5 bases at J, with 8 bases between the two ends. Germline CDR1 reads DFQATT; CDR2 reads SNEGSKA (reference sequence). This CDR3 spans 13 amino acids. In DNA form, the CDR3 reads TGCAGTGCTAGAGACGCCCTGAACAATGAGCAGTTCTTC. The encoded protein is CSARDALNNEQFF.

This clonotype was counted only a few times. J is TRBJ2-1 and V is TRBV20-1; either TRBD1 or TRBD2 may supply D (5 bases each). The J call may not be correct, given that the DNA end is closer to TRBJ2-7. Germline lookup yields CDR1 DFQATT and CDR2 SNEGSKA (reference sequence). This CDR3 region has 11 residues. CDR3: CSAWGRGEQYF. The CDR3 DNA is TGCAGTGCTTGGGGGAGAGGCGAGCAGTACTTC.

In its sample, this clonotype was seen a few times. This sequence joins TRBV6-5 and TRBJ2-5; TRBD1 aligns across 9 bases. The CDR3 contains 15 residues. Trimming removed 7 bases from V and 4 bases from J; junction bases left unmatched: 10. The germline gives CDR1 MNHEY, CDR2 SVGAGI. CDR3 DNA sequence: TGTGCCAGCACCGACAGGACAGGGGTTGGAGAGACCCAGTACTTC. Translating it yields CASTDRTGVGETQYF.

The chain couples TRBV10-2 to TRBJ2-1, with D uncertain. Looked up from germline, CDR1 is WSHSY and CDR2 is SAAADI. The CDR3 totals 16 residues. V was cut by 0 bases and J by 0 bases, with 9 bases left in between. The CDR3 DNA is TGCGCCAGCAGTGAGTCGTCAGTATTCTCCTACAATGAGCAGTTCTTC. This encodes CASSESSVFSYNEQFF.

This clonotype was found once. This rearrangement joins TRBV19 to TRBJ2-4, with a possible D match to TRBD1 (6 bases). The CDR3 sequence is 13 residues long. Germline CDR1 LNHDA, CDR2 SQIVND (reference sequence). Trimming stripped 4 bases from V and 8 bases from J, with 12 bases between. The CDR3, as DNA: TGTGCCAGTAGTAGTCGGGACAATCACATTCAGTACTTC. It translates to CASSSRDNHIQYF.